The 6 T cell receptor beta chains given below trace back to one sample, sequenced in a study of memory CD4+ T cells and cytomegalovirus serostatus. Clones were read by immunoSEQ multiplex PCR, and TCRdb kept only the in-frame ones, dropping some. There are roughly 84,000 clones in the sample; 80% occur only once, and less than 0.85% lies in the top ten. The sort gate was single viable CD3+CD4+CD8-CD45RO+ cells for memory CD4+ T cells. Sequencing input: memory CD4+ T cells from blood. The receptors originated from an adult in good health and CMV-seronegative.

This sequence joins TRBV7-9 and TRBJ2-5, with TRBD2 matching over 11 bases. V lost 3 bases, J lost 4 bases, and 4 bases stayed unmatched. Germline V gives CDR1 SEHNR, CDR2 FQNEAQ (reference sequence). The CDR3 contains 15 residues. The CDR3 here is CASSLGGLAGETQYF. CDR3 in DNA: TGTGCCAGCAGCTTGGGCGGACTAGCGGGAGAGACCCAGTACTTC.

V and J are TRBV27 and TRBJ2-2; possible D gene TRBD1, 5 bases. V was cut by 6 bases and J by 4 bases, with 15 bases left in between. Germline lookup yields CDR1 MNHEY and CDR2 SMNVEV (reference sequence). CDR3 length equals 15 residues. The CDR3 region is CASRPETVPTGELFF. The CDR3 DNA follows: TGTGCCAGCAGGCCAGAGACAGTTCCCACCGGGGAGCTGTTTTTT.

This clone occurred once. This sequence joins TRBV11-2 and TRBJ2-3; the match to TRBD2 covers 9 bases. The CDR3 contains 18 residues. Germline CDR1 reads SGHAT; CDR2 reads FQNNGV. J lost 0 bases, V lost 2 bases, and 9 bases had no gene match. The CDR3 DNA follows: TGTGCCAGCAGCTTATCAGCGGGGGGAAGATCCAGCACAGATACGCAGTATTTT. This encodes CASSLSAGGRSSTDTQYF.

CDR3 DNA sequence: TGTGCCAGCAGCCAGGGACAGGTCGATGGAAACACCATATATTTT. Protein: CASSQGQVDGNTIYF. V is TRBV7-8 and J is TRBJ1-3, with 8 positions matching TRBD1. The CDR3 has 15 residues. V was pared by 5 bases and J by 3 bases, with 6 bases of the junction left unmatched. Germline CDR1 reads SGHVS; CDR2 reads FQNEAQ.

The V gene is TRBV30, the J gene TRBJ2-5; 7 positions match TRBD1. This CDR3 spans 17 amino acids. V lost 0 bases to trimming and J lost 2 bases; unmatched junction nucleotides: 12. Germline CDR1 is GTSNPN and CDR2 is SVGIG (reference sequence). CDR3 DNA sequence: TGTGCCTGGAGTGTGGGACAGTCAAGAGGAAAACAAGAGACCCAGTACTTC. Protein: CAWSVGQSRGKQETQYF.

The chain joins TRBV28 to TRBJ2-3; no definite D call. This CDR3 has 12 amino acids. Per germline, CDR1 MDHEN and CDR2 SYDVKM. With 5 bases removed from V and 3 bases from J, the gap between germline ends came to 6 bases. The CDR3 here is CASSSGTDTQYF. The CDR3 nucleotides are TGTGCCAGCAGTAGTGGGACAGATACGCAGTATTTT.